This is a list of T cell receptor beta chains from one sample in a study of monozygotic twins with inflammatory bowel disease. From its re-call of the 5' RACE reads, TCRdb lists each CDR3 protein once, without DNA. This sample's table has 110,000 to 150,000 distinct CDR3 sequences. The sequenced sample consisted of blood. These receptors were taken from a human donor with ulcerative colitis or Crohn's disease, or a healthy co-twin of an affected twin (not recorded which). Each CDR3 is given with its conserved first and last residue. Fields, in order: CDR3 protein, CDR3 length, V gene, J gene.

CASSLQGHEGTDTQYF,16,TRBV27,TRBJ2-3
CASSDGVTGYGYTF,14,TRBV6-4,TRBJ1-2
CASSSQGLITGELFF,15,TRBV6-5,TRBJ2-2
CASSGGLGQLTGELFF,16,TRBV7-2,TRBJ2-2
CASSRGRTEDNEQFF,15,TRBV3-1,TRBJ2-1
CASLRDLYNEQFF,13,TRBV7-9,TRBJ2-1
CATSDPLQGNYGYTF,15,TRBV24-1,TRBJ1-2
CASYKRTSSYEQYF,14,TRBV21-1,TRBJ2-7
CASSLDAGRTGELFF,15,TRBV5-1,TRBJ2-2
CASNIGGGTEAFF,13,TRBV5-1,TRBJ1-1
CASSPRTDWNQPQHF,15,TRBV18,TRBJ1-5
CASRTDGVSSYNEQFF,16,TRBV6-1,TRBJ2-1
CASSLKLNTEAFF,13,TRBV4-3,TRBJ1-1
CASSFGSSQAEAFF,14,TRBV7-9,TRBJ1-1
CASSLGTGGPPGTQYF,16,TRBV3-1,TRBJ2-3
CASSPWVDNTGELFF,15,TRBV7-6,TRBJ2-2
CASSPPSLGTYEQYF,15,TRBV18,TRBJ2-7
CASSGGDYAYEQYF,14,TRBV6-1,TRBJ2-7
CASRGTALGGYTF,13,TRBV12-3/TRBV12-4,TRBJ1-2
CASSQGLAAYNEQFF,15,TRBV4-2,TRBJ2-1
CASSFDRPSEAFF,13,TRBV7-9,TRBJ1-1
CASSLSGQGGREKLFF,16,TRBV28,TRBJ1-4
CASSQGTPATNEKLFF,16,TRBV6-1,TRBJ1-4
CASSPLVYRLAGSAIPYEQYF,21,TRBV4-2,TRBJ2-7
CASSLNGLGQPQHF,14,TRBV6-6,TRBJ1-5
CASSQGRITEAFF,13,TRBV4-1,TRBJ1-1
CASTSVGTSLDEQFF,15,TRBV27,TRBJ2-1
CASSYKREVSYNEQFF,16,TRBV6-2/TRBV6-3,TRBJ2-1
CASSSLEYNEQFF,13,TRBV3-1,TRBJ2-1
CASSSNSDGNQPQHF,15,TRBV5-1,TRBJ1-5
CSVTDRGDNEQFF,13,TRBV29-1,TRBJ2-1
CASSLHRDSISYEQYF,16,TRBV27,TRBJ2-7
CASSTGTVPYEQYF,14,TRBV7-2,TRBJ2-7
CASSQGGSYTGELFF,15,TRBV7-9,TRBJ2-2
CASSPLSGRAADTQYF,16,TRBV7-3,TRBJ2-3